The clone carrying this T cell receptor (beta chain) was seen repeatedly, ten times or more. Its antigen is currently unknown. Just one base apart from a much larger clone, this may be a read error. CDR1 is SGHAT and CDR2 is FQNNGV in the germline V gene. Trimming pared 7 bases from V and 1 base from J, leaving 3 bases between. The CDR3 loop spans 11 amino acids. Aged 18 to 65, the patients had hyperthyroidism that was newly diagnosed and had lasted under 2 months. Clinical symptoms, serum thyroxine and TRAb, thyroid ultrasound and orbital computed tomography together formed the diagnostic basis. The entry originates in a study of T cells in Graves' hyperthyroidism and ophthalmopathy. Overall study results and limits: Blood shared most expanded thyroid clonotypes above 0.001.

TCR beta CDR3 regions were amplified from RNA transcripts. The HTBI primer set served for first-round RT-PCR of the TCR CDR3. Using its own MiXCR run on the multiplex PCR reads, TCRdb lists one record per CDR3 protein. Seen here are 650,000 to 750,000 distinct CDR3 sequences, 14% observed once, and the top ten hold more than 8.5%. This clonotype was sampled from a woman aged 18-29 years with Graves' hyperthyroidism. V usage is TRBV11-2 and J usage is TRBJ2-3; no clear D. Sequenced sample: blood. CDR3 sequence: CASTRTDTQYF. DNA for the CDR3: TGTGCCAGCACCCGCACAGATACGCAGTATTTT.